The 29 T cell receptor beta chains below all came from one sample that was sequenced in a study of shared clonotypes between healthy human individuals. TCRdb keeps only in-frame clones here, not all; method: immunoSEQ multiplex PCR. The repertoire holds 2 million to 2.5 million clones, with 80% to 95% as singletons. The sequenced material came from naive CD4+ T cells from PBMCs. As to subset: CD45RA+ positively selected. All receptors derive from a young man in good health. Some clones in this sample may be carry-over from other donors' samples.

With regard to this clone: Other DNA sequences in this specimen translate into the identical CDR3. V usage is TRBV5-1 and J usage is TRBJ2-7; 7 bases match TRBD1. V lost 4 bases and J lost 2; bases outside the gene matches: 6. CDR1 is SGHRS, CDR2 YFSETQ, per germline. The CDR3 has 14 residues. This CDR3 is CASSPSGQPYEQYF. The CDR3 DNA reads TGCGCCAGCAGCCCCTCGGGACAGCCCTACGAGCAGTACTTC. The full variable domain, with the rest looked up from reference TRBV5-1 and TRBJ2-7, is KAGVTQTPRYLIKTRGQQVTLSCSPISGHRSVSWYQQTPGQGLQFLFEYFSETQRNKGNFPGRFSGRQFSNSRSEMNVSTLELGDSALYLCASSPSGQPYEQYFGPGTRLTVT.

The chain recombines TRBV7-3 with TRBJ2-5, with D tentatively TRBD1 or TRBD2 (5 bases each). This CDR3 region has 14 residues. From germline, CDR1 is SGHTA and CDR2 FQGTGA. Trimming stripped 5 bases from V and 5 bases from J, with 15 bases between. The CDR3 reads CASSPQGAWETQYF. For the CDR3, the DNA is TGTGCCAGCAGCCCGCAGGGAGCGTGGGAGACCCAGTACTTC. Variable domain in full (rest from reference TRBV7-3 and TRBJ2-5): GAGVSQTPSNKVTEKGKYVELRCDPISGHTALYWYRQSLGQGPEFLIYFQGTGAADDSGLPNDRFFAVRPEGSVSTLKIQRTERGDSAVYLCASSPQGAWETQYFGPGTRLLVL.

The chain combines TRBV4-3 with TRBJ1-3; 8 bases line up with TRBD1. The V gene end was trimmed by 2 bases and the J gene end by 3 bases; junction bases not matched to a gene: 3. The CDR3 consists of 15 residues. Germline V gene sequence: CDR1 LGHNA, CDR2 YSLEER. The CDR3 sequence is CASSQSTGGGNTIYF. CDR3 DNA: TGCGCCAGCAGCCAATCTACAGGGGGTGGAAACACCATATATTTT.

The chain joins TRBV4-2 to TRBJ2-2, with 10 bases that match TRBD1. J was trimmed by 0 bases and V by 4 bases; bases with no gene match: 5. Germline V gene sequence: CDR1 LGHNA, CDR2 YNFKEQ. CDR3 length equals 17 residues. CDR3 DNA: TGTGCCAGCAGCCGGAATGGACAGGGGGCGAACACCGGGGAGCTGTTTTTT. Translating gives CASSRNGQGANTGELFF.

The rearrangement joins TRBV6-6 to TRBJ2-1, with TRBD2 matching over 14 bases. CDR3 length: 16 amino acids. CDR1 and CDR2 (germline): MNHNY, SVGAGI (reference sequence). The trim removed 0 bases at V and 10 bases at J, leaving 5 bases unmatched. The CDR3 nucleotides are TGTGCCAGCAGTTACTCGGGACTAGCGGGAGTTGGGGAGCAGTTCTTC. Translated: CASSYSGLAGVGEQFF.

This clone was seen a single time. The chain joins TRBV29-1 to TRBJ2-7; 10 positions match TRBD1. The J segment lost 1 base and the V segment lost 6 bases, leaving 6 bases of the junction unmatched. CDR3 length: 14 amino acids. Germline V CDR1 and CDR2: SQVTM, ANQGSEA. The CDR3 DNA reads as TGCAGCGTCCTTGACAGGGGGCGATCCTACGAGCAGTACTTC. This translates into CSVLDRGRSYEQYF.

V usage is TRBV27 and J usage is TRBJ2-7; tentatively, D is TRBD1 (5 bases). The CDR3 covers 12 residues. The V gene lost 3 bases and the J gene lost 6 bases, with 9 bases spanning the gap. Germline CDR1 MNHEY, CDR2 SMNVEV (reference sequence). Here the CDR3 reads CASSLLGAEQYF. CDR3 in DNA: TGTGCCAGCAGTTTGTTAGGGGCCGAGCAGTACTTC.

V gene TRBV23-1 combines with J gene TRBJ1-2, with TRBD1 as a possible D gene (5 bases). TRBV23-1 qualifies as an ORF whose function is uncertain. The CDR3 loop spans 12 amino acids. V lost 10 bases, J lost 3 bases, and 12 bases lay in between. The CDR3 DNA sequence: TGCGCCAACACTAAGACAGACTATGGCTACACCTTC. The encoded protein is CANTKTDYGYTF.

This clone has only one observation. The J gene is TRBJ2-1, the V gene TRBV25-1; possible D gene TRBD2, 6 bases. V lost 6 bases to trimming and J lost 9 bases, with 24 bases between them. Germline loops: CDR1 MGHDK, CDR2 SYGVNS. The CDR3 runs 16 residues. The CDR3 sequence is CASSPSRDSAFREQFF. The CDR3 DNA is TGTGCCAGCAGCCCAAGCCGGGACTCTGCCTTCCGTGAGCAGTTCTTC.

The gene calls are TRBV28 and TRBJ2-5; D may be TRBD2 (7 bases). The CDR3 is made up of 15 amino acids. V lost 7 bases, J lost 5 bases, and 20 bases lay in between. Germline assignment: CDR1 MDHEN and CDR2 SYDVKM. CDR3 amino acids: CASTQRRGGAETQYF. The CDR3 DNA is TGTGCCAGCACCCAAAGAAGGGGGGGCGCGGAGACCCAGTACTTC.

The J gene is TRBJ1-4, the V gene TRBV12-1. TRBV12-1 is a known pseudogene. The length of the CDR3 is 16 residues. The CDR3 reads CASNSGHLPRNEKLFF. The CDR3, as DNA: TGTGCCAGCAACTCTGGTCACCTACCTCGAAATGAAAAACTGTTTTTT.

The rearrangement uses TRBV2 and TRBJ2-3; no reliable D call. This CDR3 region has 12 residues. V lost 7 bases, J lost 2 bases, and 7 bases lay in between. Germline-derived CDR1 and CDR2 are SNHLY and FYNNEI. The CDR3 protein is CASMSVTDTQYF. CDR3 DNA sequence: TGTGCCAGCATGTCCGTCACAGATACGCAGTATTTT.

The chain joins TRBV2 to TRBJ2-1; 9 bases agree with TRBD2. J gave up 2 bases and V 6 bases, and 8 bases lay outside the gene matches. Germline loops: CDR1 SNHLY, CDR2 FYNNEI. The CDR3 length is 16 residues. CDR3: CASRRSIAGAYNEQFF. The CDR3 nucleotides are TGTGCCAGCAGGAGGTCTATAGCGGGGGCCTACAATGAGCAGTTCTTC.

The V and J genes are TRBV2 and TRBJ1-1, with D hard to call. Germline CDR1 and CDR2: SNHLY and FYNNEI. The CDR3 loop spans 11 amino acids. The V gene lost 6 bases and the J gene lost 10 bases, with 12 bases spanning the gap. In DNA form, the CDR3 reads TGTGCCAGCAGCCGAGATCTGACAGCTTTCTTT. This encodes CASSRDLTAFF.

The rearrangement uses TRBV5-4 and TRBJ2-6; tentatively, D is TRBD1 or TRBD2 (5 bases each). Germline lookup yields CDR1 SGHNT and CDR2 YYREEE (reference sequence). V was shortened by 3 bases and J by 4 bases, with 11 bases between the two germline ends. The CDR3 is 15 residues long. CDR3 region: CASSSPGTGANVLTF. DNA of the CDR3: TGTGCCAGCAGCTCTCCAGGGACCGGGGCCAACGTCCTGACTTTC.

DNA of the CDR3: TGTGCCAGCAGCTCTATAGCGGGGCCGACCGGGGAGCTGTTTTTT. Encoded protein: CASSSIAGPTGELFF. The J gene is TRBJ2-2, the V gene TRBV7-9, with TRBD2 identical over 8 bases. CDR3 length: 15 amino acids. Per the germline V gene, CDR1 is SEHNR and CDR2 is FQNEAQ (reference sequence). The ends lost 4 bases at V and 5 bases at J; junction bases unmatched: 6. The variable domain in full, completed from reference TRBV7-9 and TRBJ2-2, reads DTGVSQNPRHKITKRGQNVTFRCDPISEHNRLYWYRQTLGQGPEFLTYFQNEAQLEKSRLLSDRFSAERPKGSFSTLEIQRTEQGDSAMYLCASSSIAGPTGELFFGEGSRLTVL.

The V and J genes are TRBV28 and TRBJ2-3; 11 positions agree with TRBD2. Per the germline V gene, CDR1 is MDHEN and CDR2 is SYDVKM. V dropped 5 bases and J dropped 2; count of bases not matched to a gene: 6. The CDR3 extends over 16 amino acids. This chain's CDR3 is CASSILSGRATDTQYF. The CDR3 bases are TGTGCCAGCAGTATCCTTAGCGGGAGGGCCACAGATACGCAGTATTTT.

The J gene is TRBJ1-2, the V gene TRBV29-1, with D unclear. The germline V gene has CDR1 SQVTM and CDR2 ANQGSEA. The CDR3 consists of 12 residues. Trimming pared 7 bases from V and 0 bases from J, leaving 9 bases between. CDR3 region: CSGLKANYGYTF. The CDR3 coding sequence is TGCAGCGGCCTAAAAGCTAACTATGGCTACACCTTC.

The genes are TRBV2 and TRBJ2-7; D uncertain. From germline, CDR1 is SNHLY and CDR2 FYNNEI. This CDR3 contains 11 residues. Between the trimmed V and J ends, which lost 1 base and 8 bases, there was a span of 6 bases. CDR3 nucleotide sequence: TGTGCCAGCAGTGAAGGGGGAAAGCAGTACTTC. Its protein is CASSEGGKQYF. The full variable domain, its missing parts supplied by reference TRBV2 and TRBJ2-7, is EPEVTQTPSHQVTQMGQEVILRCVPISNHLYFYWYRQILGQKVEFLVSFYNNEISEKSEIFDDQFSVERPDGSNFTLKIRSTKLEDSAMYFCASSEGGKQYFGPGTRLTVT.

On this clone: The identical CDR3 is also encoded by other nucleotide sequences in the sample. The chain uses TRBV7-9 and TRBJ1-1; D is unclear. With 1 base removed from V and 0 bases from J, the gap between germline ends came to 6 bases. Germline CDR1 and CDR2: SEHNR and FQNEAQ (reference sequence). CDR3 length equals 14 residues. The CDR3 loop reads CASSLEGMNTEAFF. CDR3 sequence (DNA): TGTGCCAGCAGCTTAGAAGGGATGAACACTGAAGCTTTCTTT.

CDR3 coding DNA: TGTGCCAGCTCACCACCGGGACAGGGGGCCACAGATACGCAGTATTTT. Its translation: CASSPPGQGATDTQYF. This rearrangement joins TRBV18 to TRBJ2-3, with 12 bases identical to TRBD1. Germline V CDR1 and CDR2: KGHSH, LQKENI. The CDR3 has 16 residues. V shed 0 bases and J 2 bases; nucleotides not matched to a gene: 0.

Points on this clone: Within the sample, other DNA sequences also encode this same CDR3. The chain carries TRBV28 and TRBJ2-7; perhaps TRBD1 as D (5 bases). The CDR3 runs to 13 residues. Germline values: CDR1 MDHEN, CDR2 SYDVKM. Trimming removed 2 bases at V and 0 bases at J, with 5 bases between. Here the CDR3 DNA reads TGTGCCAGCAGTTTAAGGGGCTCCTACGAGCAGTACTTC. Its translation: CASSLRGSYEQYF.

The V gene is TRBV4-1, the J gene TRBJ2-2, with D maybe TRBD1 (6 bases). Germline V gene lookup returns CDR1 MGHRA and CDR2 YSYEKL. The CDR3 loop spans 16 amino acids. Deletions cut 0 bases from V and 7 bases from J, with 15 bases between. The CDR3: CASSQELQGRFGELFF. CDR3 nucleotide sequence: TGCGCCAGCAGCCAAGAATTACAGGGCAGGTTCGGGGAGCTGTTTTTT.

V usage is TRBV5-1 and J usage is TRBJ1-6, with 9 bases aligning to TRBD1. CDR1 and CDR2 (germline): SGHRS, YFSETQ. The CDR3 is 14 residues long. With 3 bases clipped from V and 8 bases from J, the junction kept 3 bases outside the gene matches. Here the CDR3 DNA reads TGCGCCAGCAGCTACCGACAGGGGGATTCACCCCTCCACTTT. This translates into CASSYRQGDSPLHF.

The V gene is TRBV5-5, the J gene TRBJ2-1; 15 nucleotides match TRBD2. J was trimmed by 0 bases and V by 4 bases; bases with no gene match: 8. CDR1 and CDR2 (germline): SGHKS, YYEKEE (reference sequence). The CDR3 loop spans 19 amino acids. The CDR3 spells CASSPGLAGGRSSYNEQFF. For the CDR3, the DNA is TGTGCCAGCAGCCCAGGACTAGCGGGAGGGCGAAGCTCCTACAATGAGCAGTTCTTC.

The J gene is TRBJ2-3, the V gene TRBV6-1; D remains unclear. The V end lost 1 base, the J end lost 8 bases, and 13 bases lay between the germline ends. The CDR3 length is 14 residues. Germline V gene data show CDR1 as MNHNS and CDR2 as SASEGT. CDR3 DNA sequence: TGTGCCAGCAGTGAAGGTCCCTACCTTGGTACGCAGTATTTT. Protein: CASSEGPYLGTQYF.

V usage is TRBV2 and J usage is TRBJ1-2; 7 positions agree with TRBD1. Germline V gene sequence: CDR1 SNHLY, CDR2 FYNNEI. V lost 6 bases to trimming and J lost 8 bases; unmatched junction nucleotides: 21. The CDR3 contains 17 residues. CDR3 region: CASRQAGTEFYSRGYTF. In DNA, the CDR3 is TGTGCCAGCAGGCAAGCCGGGACAGAATTCTACTCGAGGGGCTACACCTTC.

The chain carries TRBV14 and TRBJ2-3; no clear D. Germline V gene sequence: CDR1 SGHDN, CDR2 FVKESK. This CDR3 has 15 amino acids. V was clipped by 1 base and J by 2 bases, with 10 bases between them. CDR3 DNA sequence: TGTGCCAGCAGCCAAGGGCCTACAACCACAGATACGCAGTATTTT. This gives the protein CASSQGPTTTDTQYF.

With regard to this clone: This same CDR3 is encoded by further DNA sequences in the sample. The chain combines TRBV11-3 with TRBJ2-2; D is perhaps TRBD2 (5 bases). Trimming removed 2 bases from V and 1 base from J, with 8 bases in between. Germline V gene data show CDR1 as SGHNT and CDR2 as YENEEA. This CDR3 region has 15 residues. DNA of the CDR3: TGTGCCAGCAGCTTATCCGGGGTGAACACCGGGGAGCTGTTTTTT. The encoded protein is CASSLSGVNTGELFF.